The 2 T cell receptor beta chains below all came from one sample that was sequenced in a study of T-cell reconstitution after alpha-beta-depleted transplantation in children. Overall study results and limits: By about two months after transplant, alpha-beta T cells reportedly arose from several hundred graft clones that had expanded.

No antigen has been identified for these receptors. Unique molecular identifiers were used in preparing the TCRbeta library. TCRdb fed the PCR reads into MiXCR, producing one record per CDR3 protein. The sample lists around 31,000 distinct CDR3 sequences; around 6.6% were seen once. The specimen comprised peripheral blood, sampled 60 days after TCRalphabeta/CD19-depleted stem cell transplant. Receptors originate from a child under two years old who had a stem cell transplant for acute myeloid leukemia, so the T cells may come from the graft donor.

This clonotype was seen at least ten times. The CDR3 DNA is TGTGCCAGCAGCCATCCGGAACTCTCTGGAAACACCATATATTTT. This encodes CASSHPELSGNTIYF. The V and J genes are TRBV3-1 and TRBJ1-3; D is ambiguous. The CDR3 loop spans 15 amino acids. Per germline, CDR1 LGHDT and CDR2 YNNKEL (reference sequence). The V and J ends lost 3 bases and 0 bases respectively, with 9 bases between them.

There are many counts of this clonotype. The rearrangement joins TRBV29-1 to TRBJ2-2; D is perhaps TRBD1 (5 bases). Trimming took 4 bases from V and 5 from J, leaving 8 bases between them. The CDR3 is made up of 12 amino acids. Germline lookup yields CDR1 SQVTM and CDR2 ANQGSEA. CDR3 nucleotide sequence: TGCAGCGTTGTTGCAGGGACCGGGGAGCTGTTTTTT. As protein: CSVVAGTGELFF.